This is a list of T cell receptor beta chains from one sample in a study of cytomegalovirus exposure and HLA in healthy donors. Here immunoSEQ multiplex PCR was the method, and the copy in TCRdb shows in-frame clones only, minus some. The sample has about 160,000 clones; around 80% are singletons. What was sequenced was PBMCs. These receptors all come from a male donor in good health and CMV-seropositive. The CDR3 runs from the conserved cysteine through the conserved F or W. The D gene is left open where the match is weak. Size values are once, few and many counts, or a class for expanded clones, and some rows have none.

d_gene	v_gene	abundance	j_gene	CDR3nt	CDR3aa
.	TRBV19	.	TRBJ2-3	TGTGCCAGTAGTATAGTCGACAGGACAGATACGCAGTATTTT	CASSIVDRTDTQYF
TRBD1	TRBV28	.	TRBJ2-3	TGTGCCAGCAGTTTCGGGACAGGTGAGGAAACAGATACGCAGTATTTT	CASSFGTGEETDTQYF
.	TRBV2	few	TRBJ2-7	TGTGCCAGCAGTGTAGAGGCCCGCTCCTACGAGCAGTACTTC	CASSVEARSYEQYF
.	TRBV19	.	TRBJ2-7	TGTGCCAGTAGTACCAGGGACTCCAGGGCTTCCGAGCAGTACTTC	CASSTRDSRASEQYF
TRBD2	TRBV19	.	TRBJ2-7	TGTGCCAGTAGTTCGGGGGGGCCCTACGAGCAGTACTTC	CASSSGGPYEQYF
TRBD2	TRBV9	.	TRBJ2-7	TGTGCCAGCAGCGTAGGGGCTAGCGGGATCTCCTACGAGCAGTACTTC	CASSVGASGISYEQYF
TRBD2	TRBV10-1	.	TRBJ2-3	TGCGCCAGCAGTGTGACTAGCGGGGGCCGTTGCACAGATACGCAGTATTTT	CASSVTSGGRCTDTQYF
.	TRBV2	.	TRBJ1-3	TGTGCCAGCAGGCTAGGACAGTCTGGAAACACCATATATTTT	CASRLGQSGNTIYF
.	TRBV12-5	.	TRBJ2-1	TGTGCTAGTGGTTCCCCCTCCCGGGAGTCGGGCAATGAGCAGTTCTTC	CASGSPSRESGNEQFF
TRBD1	TRBV5-1	.	TRBJ2-5	TGCGCCAGCAGCCTGAACGAGGGGGCGGAGCAGTACTTC	CASSLNEGAEQYF
TRBD1	TRBV18	.	TRBJ1-5	TGTGCCAGCTCACCCCGAGGGACAGGGGGCTATCAGCCCCAGCATTTT	CASSPRGTGGYQPQHF
.	TRBV25-1	.	TRBJ1-2	TGTGCCAGCAGTACAGTGGGTGGCTACACCTTC	CASSTVGGYTF
.	TRBV19	.	TRBJ2-5	TGTGCCAGCTCCGCACCACAGATACAAGAGACCCAGTACTTC	CASSAPQIQETQYF
TRBD2	TRBV25-1	.	TRBJ2-3	TGTGCCAGCAGTTTAGCGGGGAGCACAGATACGCAGTATTTT	CASSLAGSTDTQYF
.	TRBV5-1	.	TRBJ2-1	TGCGCCAGCAGCTTCCAGGGAGGCTCCTACAATGAGCAGTTCTTC	CASSFQGGSYNEQFF
.	TRBV6-1	few	TRBJ2-7	TGTGCCAGCAGGTTTATGGCTGCCTACGAGCAGTACTTC	CASRFMAAYEQYF
.	TRBV18	few	TRBJ2-7	TGTGCCAGCTCACCCCCCGGCAACTACGAGCAGTACTTC	CASSPPGNYEQYF
TRBD1	TRBV7-8	.	TRBJ1-3	TGTGCCAGCGGAGTTACAGGGGTATGGAACACCATATATTTT	CASGVTGVWNTIYF
.	TRBV12-5	few	TRBJ2-7	TGTGCTAGTGCCCCCACGGCGACTGAGCTCCTCGTGTACGAGCAGTACTTC	CASAPTATELLVYEQYF
TRBD1	TRBV5-6	.	TRBJ1-2	TGTGCCAGCAGCTTGGCCGTCCAGGGGGCAAAGGGCTACACCTTC	CASSLAVQGAKGYTF
TRBD1	TRBV28	.	TRBJ2-2	TGTGCCGGAAAGACAGGGCCGGCCGGGGAGCTGTTTTTT	CAGKTGPAGELFF
TRBD1	TRBV10-3	.	TRBJ2-1	TGTGCCATCACCGACAGGGCCTACAATGAGCAGTTCTTC	CAITDRAYNEQFF
TRBD1	TRBV2	.	TRBJ1-5	TGTGCCAGCAGTCCAGGGGGAAGCAATCAGCCCCAGCATTTT	CASSPGGSNQPQHF
.	TRBV5-6	.	TRBJ1-1	TGTGCCAGCAGCTTTCTGTCAGGTTTTCTAATGAACACTGAAGCTTTCTTT	CASSFLSGFLMNTEAFF
TRBD1	TRBV30	.	TRBJ2-7	TGTGCCTGGAGCCGGACAGGCTCTTCCTACGAGCAGTACTTC	CAWSRTGSSYEQYF
TRBD1	TRBV4-1	.	TRBJ2-5	TGCGCCAGCAGCCAAGAGGGGACAGGTGGCCTAAAGCAGTACTTC	CASSQEGTGGLKQYF
TRBD1	TRBV5-6	.	TRBJ1-5	TGTGCCAGCACCAAACTTGGACAGGGAGGGGATCAGCCCCAGCATTTT	CASTKLGQGGDQPQHF
TRBD2	TRBV11-2	.	TRBJ2-3	TGTGCCAGCAGACACCCTAGCGGGAGGACAGATACGCAGTATTTT	CASRHPSGRTDTQYF